One sample yielded the 9 T cell receptor beta chains listed below, sequenced in a study of CD8+ T cells in alopecia areata. Sequencing templates came from extracted RNA that was reverse transcribed into cDNA. Clones were read by immunoSEQ multiplex PCR, and TCRdb kept only the in-frame ones, dropping some. The sample lists 90,000 to 130,000 clones, roughly 59% occurring once. The specimen sequenced was CD8+ T cells sorted from blood. The source of these receptors is a human donor in good health.

The chain joins TRBV30 to TRBJ2-7; D is uncertain. The CDR3 runs to 11 residues. Germline V lookup: CDR1 GTSNPN, CDR2 SVGIG (reference sequence). V gave up 1 base and J gave up 4 bases, with 5 bases separating them. The CDR3: CAWSEGYEQYF. The CDR3 DNA sequence: TGTGCCTGGAGTGAGGGTTACGAGCAGTACTTC.

CDR3 in DNA: TGTGCCAGCAGGATGGGCAGAACCTACGAGCAGTACTTC. As protein: CASRMGRTYEQYF. The chain carries TRBV5-6 and TRBJ2-7; unclear D gene. Trimming removed 5 bases at V and 2 bases at J, with 11 bases between. Germline V gives CDR1 SGHDT, CDR2 YYEEEE. CDR3 length equals 13 residues.

This clone has just one count. Other nucleotide sequences in the sample specify the same CDR3. The rearrangement uses TRBV27 and TRBJ2-7, with 10 bases aligning to TRBD1. This CDR3 spans 13 amino acids. CDR1 MNHEY and CDR2 SMNVEV come from the germline V gene (reference sequence). V trimming: 4 bases; J trimming: 3 bases; junction bases outside the gene matches: 0. CDR3 protein: CASSWDRGYEQYF. The CDR3 nucleotides are TGTGCCAGCAGTTGGGACAGGGGCTACGAGCAGTACTTC.

The chain links TRBV2 to TRBJ2-5; D might be TRBD2 (5 bases). Between the trimmed V and J ends, which lost 5 bases and 5 bases, there was a span of 15 bases. This CDR3 region has 14 residues. Per germline, CDR1 SNHLY and CDR2 FYNNEI. The CDR3 DNA sequence: TGTGCCAGCAGTCGGACTCCACGGGTGGAGACCCAGTACTTC. The encoded protein is CASSRTPRVETQYF.

This chain joins TRBV29-1 and TRBJ2-1; TRBD2 matches 10 bases. The CDR3 is made up of 16 amino acids. Germline-derived CDR1 and CDR2 are SQVTM and ANQGSEA. V lost 7 bases to trimming and J lost 5 bases; unmatched junction nucleotides: 14. The CDR3 DNA follows: TGCAGCGGTAACGGGGAACTAGCGGGGCTGGACAATGAGCAGTTCTTC. Translating it yields CSGNGELAGLDNEQFF.

This clone was found a few times. J is TRBJ2-3 and V is TRBV4-1; D remains ambiguous. The CDR3 covers 18 residues. The germline CDR1 and CDR2 sequences are MGHRA and YSYEKL. V was cut by 2 bases and J by 4 bases, with 22 bases left in between. The CDR3 DNA is TGCGCCAGCAGCCAACTCGATTCCCCCCCTGCTGGCGCAGATACGCAGTATTTT. This translates into CASSQLDSPPAGADTQYF.

This clone was detected only once. This chain joins TRBV25-1 and TRBJ1-6; weak D call: TRBD1 (6 bases). The V end lost 3 bases, the J end lost 7 bases, and 10 bases lay between the germline ends. The CDR3 length is 14 residues. Germline-derived CDR1 and CDR2 are MGHDK and SYGVNS. The DNA of the CDR3 is TGTGCCAGCAGTGAGGAGGGGGTCAATTCACCCCTCCACTTT. It translates to CASSEEGVNSPLHF.

The V and J genes are TRBV5-6 and TRBJ2-2; no firm D call. The germline CDR1 and CDR2 sequences are SGHDT and YYEEEE. V gave up 5 bases and J gave up 7 bases, with 9 bases separating them. The CDR3 has 12 amino acids. The CDR3 DNA is TGTGCCAGCAGTTACGGCGGCGGGGAGCTGTTTTTT. Its translation: CASSYGGGELFF.

This chain links TRBV5-6 with TRBJ2-7; 9 positions match TRBD1. Germline lookup yields CDR1 SGHDT and CDR2 YYEEEE. This CDR3 region has 13 residues. V dropped 3 bases and J dropped 6; count of bases not matched to a gene: 4. CDR3 loop: CASSSGTGPEQYF. CDR3 DNA sequence: TGTGCCAGCAGCTCCGGGACAGGGCCCGAGCAGTACTTC.